A single TCR beta chain is shown here with its context. Generated by immunoSEQ multiplex PCR, the TCRdb table keeps only in-frame clones and is missing some. The sample consists of about 41,000 clones, about 79% of them appearing once. The record originates from a study of blood T cell repertoires in COVID-19. The CDR3 extends over 13 amino acids. Trimming took 7 bases from V and 6 from J, leaving 13 bases between them. Looked up from germline, CDR1 is LNHDA and CDR2 is SQIVND (reference sequence). The sequenced sample was peripheral blood. The chain joins TRBV19 to TRBJ1-5; D ambiguous. The TCR sequence derives from a woman in her sixties with acute or convalescent COVID-19. The CDR3 protein is CASNAGAGQPQHF. The CDR3 coding sequence is TGTGCCAGTAATGCCGGAGCGGGTCAGCCCCAGCATTTT.